The clone carrying this T cell receptor (beta chain) was seen at least ten times. Its antigen is still unknown. The data stem from a study of regulatory T cells in long-lasting Graves disease. In building TCR beta libraries, iRepertoire HTBI primers were used together with Arm-PCR of CDR3 regions. TCRdb re-called the multiplex PCR reads with MiXCR, one entry per CDR3 protein. The repertoire has around 510,000 distinct CDR3 sequences, more than 20% of them found once; the top ten carry roughly 8%. General observations from the study: Relative to newly diagnosed Graves' patients, persistent ones had lower TCR diversity.

Germline V CDR1 and CDR2: MNHEY, SVGEGT. CDR3 length: 11 residues. The ends lost 5 bases at V and 11 bases at J; junction bases unmatched: 5. This sample's time point: persistent/refractory GD, antithyroid drugs over 5 years with positive TRAb. Isolated PBMC RNA provided the starting material for the TCR library. The receptor was derived from a female donor with Graves disease. The sample here was peripheral blood mononuclear cells (PBMCs), taken when the disease was refractory, from a patient treated with antithyroid drugs. The chain recombines TRBV6-2 or TRBV6-3 with TRBJ2-7; 8 bases are a match to TRBD1. CDR3 in amino acids: CASSHLTGEYF. The CDR3 region has the DNA TGTGCCAGCAGTCATCTGACAGGGGAGTACTTC.